Listed here is a single T cell receptor (beta chain). The antigen is undetermined. A much larger clonotype is one base distant, so this may be a read error. The data stem from a study of molecular identifiers for immune sequencing clone quantification. Notes on the study in general: Clones above 20 RNA copies held over 97% of effector molecules, under 1% in naive cells.

Naive CD8 T cells were sorted as CD8+CD4-CCR7+CD45RA+. V lost 7 bases and J 8 bases, leaving 15 bases between the germline ends. CDR3 length equals 12 residues. Germline values: CDR1 SGHDT, CDR2 YYEEEE. Bulk TCR libraries used previously described methods and listed TCR primers. TCRdb reprocessed the PCR reads with MiXCR, giving one entry per CDR3 protein. Of about 97,000 distinct CDR3 sequences in the sample, more than 20% were seen once. The sequenced sample consisted of naive CD8+ T cells from blood, with Jurkat cell RNA spiked in. The sample's subset: FACS-sorted CD8+CD4-CCR7+CD45RA+ naive T cells. The chain uses TRBV5-6 and TRBJ1-1; the D gene is possibly TRBD1 (6 bases). The TCR originated in a human donor in good health. Some libraries in this study had Jurkat cell RNA spiked in. The CDR3 nucleotides read TGTGCCAGCCGCCCGGGGGGGGCAGAAGCTTTCTTT. It yields the protein CASRPGGAEAFF.